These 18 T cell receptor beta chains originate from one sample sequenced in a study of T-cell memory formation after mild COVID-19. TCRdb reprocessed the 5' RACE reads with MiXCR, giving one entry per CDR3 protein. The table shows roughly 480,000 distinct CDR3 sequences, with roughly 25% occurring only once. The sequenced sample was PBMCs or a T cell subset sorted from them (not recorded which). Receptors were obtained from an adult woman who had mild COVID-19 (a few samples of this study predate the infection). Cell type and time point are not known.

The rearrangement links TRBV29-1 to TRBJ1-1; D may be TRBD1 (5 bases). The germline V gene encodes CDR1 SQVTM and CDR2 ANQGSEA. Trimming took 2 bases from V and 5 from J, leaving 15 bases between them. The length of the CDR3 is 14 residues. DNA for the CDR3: TGCAGCGTTGAACGGGGGATGGGGGGTACTGAAGCTTTCTTT. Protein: CSVERGMGGTEAFF.

The CDR3 loop reads CSATSGTASTDTQYF. The CDR3 nucleotides are TGCAGTGCTACTTCCGGGACAGCTAGCACAGATACGCAGTATTTT. This chain uses TRBV20-1 with TRBJ2-3, with TRBD1 identical over 7 bases. CDR3 length: 15 residues. The trim removed 4 bases at V and 0 bases at J, leaving 7 bases unmatched. CDR1 is DFQATT, CDR2 SNEGSKA, per germline (reference sequence).

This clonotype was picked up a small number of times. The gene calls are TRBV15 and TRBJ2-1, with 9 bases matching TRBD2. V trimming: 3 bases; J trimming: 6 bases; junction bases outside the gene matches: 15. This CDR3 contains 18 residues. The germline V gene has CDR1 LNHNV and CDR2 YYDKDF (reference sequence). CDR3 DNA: TGTGCCACCAGCAGTAGAGGCGGGACTAGCCCCTATGGCAATGAGCAGTTCTTC. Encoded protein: CATSSRGGTSPYGNEQFF.

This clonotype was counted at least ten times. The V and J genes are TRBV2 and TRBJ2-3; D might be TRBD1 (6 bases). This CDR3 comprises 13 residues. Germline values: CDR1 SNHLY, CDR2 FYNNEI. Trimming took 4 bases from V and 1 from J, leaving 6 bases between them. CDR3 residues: CASSGQGTDTQYF. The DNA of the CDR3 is TGTGCCAGCAGTGGACAGGGCACAGATACGCAGTATTTT.

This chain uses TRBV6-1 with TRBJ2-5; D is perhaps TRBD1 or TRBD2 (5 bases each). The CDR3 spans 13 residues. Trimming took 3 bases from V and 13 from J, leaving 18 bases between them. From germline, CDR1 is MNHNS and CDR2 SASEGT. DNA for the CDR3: TGTGCCAGCAGTGAGAGGGGTCCGGGAAATTGGTACTTC. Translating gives CASSERGPGNWYF.

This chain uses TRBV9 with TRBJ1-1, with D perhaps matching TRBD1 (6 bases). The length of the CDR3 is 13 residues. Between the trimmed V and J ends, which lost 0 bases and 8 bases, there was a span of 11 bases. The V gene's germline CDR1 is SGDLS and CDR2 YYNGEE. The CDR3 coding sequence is TGTGCCAGCAGCGTAGCTGGCCAGGGGGAAGCTTTCTTT. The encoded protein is CASSVAGQGEAFF.

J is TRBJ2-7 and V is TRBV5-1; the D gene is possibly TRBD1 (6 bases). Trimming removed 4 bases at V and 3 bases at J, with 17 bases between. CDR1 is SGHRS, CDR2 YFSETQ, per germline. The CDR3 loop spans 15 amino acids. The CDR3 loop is CASSPDSSFGYEQYF. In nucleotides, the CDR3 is TGCGCCAGCAGCCCGGACAGCAGTTTTGGCTACGAGCAGTACTTC.

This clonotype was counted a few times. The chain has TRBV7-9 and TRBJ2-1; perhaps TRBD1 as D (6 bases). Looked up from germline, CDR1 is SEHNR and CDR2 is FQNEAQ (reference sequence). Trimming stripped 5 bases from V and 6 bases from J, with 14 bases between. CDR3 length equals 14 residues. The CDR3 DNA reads TGTGCCAGCAGCCTTACAGGGTTCGGCAATGAGCAGTTCTTC. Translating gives CASSLTGFGNEQFF.

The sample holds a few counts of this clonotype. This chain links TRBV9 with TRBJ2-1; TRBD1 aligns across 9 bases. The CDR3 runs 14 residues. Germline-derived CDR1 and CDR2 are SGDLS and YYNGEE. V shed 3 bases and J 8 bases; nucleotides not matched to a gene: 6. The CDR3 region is CASSAGTGYHEQFF. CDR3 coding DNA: TGTGCCAGCAGCGCCGGGACAGGGTACCATGAGCAGTTCTTC.

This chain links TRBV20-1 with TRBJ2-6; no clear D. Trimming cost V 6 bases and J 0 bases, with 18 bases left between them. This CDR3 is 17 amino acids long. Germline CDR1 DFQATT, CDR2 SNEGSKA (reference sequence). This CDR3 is CSAVNGIFDSGANVLTF. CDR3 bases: TGCAGTGCCGTCAACGGAATTTTCGACTCTGGGGCCAACGTCCTGACTTTC.

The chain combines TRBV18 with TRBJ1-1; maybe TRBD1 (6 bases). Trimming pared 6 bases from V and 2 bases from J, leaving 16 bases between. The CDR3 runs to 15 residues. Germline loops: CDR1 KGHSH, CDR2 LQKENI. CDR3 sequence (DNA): TGTGCCAGCTCGCTTACGCGGACAGCTAACACTGAAGCTTTCTTT. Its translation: CASSLTRTANTEAFF.

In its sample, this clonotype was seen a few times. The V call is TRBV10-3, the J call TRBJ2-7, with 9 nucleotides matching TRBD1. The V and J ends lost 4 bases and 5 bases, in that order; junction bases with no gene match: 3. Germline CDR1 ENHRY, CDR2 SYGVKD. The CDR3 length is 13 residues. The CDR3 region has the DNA TGTGCCATCAGTGGACAGGGGGACCACGAGCAGTACTTC. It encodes CAISGQGDHEQYF.

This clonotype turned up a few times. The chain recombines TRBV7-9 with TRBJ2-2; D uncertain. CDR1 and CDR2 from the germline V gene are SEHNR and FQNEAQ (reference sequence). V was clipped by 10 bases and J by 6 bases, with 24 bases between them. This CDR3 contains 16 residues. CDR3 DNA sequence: TGTGCCACCGACGAAAAATGGCCAAGGGCACCCGGGGAGCTGTTTTTT. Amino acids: CATDEKWPRAPGELFF.

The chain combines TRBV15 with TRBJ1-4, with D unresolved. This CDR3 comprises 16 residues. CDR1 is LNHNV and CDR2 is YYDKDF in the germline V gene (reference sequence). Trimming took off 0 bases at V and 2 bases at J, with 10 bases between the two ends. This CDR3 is CATSRDLQPTNEKLFF. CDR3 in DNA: TGTGCCACCAGCAGAGATCTACAGCCGACTAATGAAAAACTGTTTTTT.

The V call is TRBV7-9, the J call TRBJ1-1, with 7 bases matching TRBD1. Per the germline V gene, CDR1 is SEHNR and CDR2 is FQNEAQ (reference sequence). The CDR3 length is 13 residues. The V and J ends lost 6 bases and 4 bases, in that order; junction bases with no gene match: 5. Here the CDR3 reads CASRGDSSTEAFF. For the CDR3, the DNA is TGTGCCAGCAGAGGGGACAGCAGCACTGAAGCTTTCTTT. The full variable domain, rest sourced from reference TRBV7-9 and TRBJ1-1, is DTGVSQNPRHKITKRGQNVTFRCDPISEHNRLYWYRQTLGQGPEFLTYFQNEAQLEKSRLLSDRFSAERPKGSFSTLEIQRTEQGDSAMYLCASRGDSSTEAFFGQGTRLTVV.

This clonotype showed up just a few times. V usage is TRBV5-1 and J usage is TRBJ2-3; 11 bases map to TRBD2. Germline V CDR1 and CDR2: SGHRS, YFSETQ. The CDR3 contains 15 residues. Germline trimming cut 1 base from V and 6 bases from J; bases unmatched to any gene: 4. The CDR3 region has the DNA TGCGCCAGCAGCTTGATGACTAGCGGGGAGGATACGCAGTATTTT. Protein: CASSLMTSGEDTQYF.

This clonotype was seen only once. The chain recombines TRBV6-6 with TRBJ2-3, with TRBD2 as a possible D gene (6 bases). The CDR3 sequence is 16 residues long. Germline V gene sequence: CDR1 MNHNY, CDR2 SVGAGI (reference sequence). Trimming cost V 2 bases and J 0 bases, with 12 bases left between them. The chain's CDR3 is CASSYSRTISTDTQYF. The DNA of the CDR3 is TGTGCCAGCAGTTACAGCCGGACTATCAGCACAGATACGCAGTATTTT.

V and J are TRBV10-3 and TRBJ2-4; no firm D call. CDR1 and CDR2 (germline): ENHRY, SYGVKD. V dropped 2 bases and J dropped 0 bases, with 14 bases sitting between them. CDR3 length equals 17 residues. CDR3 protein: CAISESQNFLAKNIQYF. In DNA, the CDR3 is TGTGCCATCAGTGAGAGCCAGAACTTCCTAGCCAAAAACATTCAGTACTTC.